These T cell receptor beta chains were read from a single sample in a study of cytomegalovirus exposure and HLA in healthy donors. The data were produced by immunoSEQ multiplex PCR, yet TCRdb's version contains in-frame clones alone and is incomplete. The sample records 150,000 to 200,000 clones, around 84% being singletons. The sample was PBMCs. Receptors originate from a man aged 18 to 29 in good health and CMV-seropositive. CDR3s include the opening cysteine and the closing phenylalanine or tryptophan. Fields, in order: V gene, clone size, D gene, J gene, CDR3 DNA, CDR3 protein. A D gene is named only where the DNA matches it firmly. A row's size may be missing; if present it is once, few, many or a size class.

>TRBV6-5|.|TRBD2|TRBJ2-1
TGTGCCAGCAGTTTAGTGAGCGGGGTAAAGTACAATGAGCAGTTCTTC
CASSLVSGVKYNEQFF
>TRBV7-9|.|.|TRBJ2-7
TGTGCCAGCGTAAGCGGAGTTGACGAGCAGTACTTC
CASVSGVDEQYF
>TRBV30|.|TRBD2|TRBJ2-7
TGTGCCTCAAGCGGGGGGCCCGCCGAGCAGTACTTC
CASSGGPAEQYF
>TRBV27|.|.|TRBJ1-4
TGTGCCAGCAGTTTATGGTCGGATGAAAAACTGTTTTTT
CASSLWSDEKLFF
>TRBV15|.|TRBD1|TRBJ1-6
TGTGCCACCAGCGGAGGACAGGGGGGGAATTCACCCCTCCACTTT
CATSGGQGGNSPLHF
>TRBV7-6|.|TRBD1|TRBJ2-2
TGTGCCAGCAGCCTAGGGACAGTCAACACCGGGGAGCTGTTTTTT
CASSLGTVNTGELFF
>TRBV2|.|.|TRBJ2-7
TGTGCCAGCAGTGAGGCCCCCTACGAGCAGTACTTC
CASSEAPYEQYF
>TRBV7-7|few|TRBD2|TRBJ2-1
TGTGCTAGCAGCTTACTAGCGGGGAGCTACAATGAGCAGTTCTTC
CASSLLAGSYNEQFF
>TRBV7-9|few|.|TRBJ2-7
TGTGCCAGCAGCTGGCACAGCTCCTACGAGCAGTACTTC
CASSWHSSYEQYF
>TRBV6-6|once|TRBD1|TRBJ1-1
TGTGCCAGCAGTTACCGCCGGGACAGGGGGGCTGAAGCTTTCTTT
CASSYRRDRGAEAFF
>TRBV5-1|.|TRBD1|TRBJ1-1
TGCGCCAGCAGCTTGTTTGGGACAGGGGGATCCAACACTGAAGCTTTCTTT
CASSLFGTGGSNTEAFF
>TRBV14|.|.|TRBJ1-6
TGTGCCAGCAGCCAGGCGGATTATTCACCCCTCCACTTT
CASSQADYSPLHF
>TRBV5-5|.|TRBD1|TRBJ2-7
TGTGCCAGCAGCCTAGGACAGGGCATGGAGCAGTACTTC
CASSLGQGMEQYF
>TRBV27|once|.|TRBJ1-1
TGTGCCAGCAGTTCGGGGAACACTGAAGCTTTCTTT
CASSSGNTEAFF
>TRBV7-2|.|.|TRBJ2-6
TGTGCCAGCAGCTCTGGCCTCTCTGGGGCCAACGTCCTGACTTTC
CASSSGLSGANVLTF
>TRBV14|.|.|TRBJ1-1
TGTGCCAGCAGCCAAGGTGGGCCGAGAGAGAACACTGAAGCTTTCTTT
CASSQGGPRENTEAFF
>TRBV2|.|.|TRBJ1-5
TGTGCCAGCAGTACAGGTTCAGCGAATCAGCCCCAGCATTTT
CASSTGSANQPQHF
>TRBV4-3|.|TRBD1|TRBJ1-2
TGCGCCAGCAGCCAAAGCCCAACGACAGGGTATGGCTACACCTTC
CASSQSPTTGYGYTF